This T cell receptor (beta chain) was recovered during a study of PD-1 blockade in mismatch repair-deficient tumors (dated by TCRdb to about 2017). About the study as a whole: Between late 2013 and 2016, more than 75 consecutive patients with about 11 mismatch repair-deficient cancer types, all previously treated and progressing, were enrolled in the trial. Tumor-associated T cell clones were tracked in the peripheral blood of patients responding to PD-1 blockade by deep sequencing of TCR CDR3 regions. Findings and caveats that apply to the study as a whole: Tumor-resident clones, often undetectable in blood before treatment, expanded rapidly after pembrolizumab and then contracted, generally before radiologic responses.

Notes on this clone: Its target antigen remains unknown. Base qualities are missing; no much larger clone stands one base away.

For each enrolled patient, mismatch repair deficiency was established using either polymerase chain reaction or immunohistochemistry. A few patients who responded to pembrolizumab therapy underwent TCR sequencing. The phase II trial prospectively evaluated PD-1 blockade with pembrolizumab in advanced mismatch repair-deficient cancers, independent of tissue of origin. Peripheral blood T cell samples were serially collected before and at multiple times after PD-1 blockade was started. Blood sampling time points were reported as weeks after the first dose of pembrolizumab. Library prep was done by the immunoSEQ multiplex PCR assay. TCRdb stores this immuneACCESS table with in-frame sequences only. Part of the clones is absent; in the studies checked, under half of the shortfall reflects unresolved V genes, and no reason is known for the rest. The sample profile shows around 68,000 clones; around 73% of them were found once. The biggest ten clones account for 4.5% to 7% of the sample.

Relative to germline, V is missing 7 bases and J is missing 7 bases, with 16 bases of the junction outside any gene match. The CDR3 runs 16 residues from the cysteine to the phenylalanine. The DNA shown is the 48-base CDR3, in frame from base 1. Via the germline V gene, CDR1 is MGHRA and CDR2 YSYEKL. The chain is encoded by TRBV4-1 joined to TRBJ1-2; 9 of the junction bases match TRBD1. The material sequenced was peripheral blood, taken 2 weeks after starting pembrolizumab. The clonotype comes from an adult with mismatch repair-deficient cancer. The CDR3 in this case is CASTPITTGGGSGYTF. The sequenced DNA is TGCGCCAGCACCCCTATCACGACAGGGGGTGGAAGTGGCTACACCTTC.